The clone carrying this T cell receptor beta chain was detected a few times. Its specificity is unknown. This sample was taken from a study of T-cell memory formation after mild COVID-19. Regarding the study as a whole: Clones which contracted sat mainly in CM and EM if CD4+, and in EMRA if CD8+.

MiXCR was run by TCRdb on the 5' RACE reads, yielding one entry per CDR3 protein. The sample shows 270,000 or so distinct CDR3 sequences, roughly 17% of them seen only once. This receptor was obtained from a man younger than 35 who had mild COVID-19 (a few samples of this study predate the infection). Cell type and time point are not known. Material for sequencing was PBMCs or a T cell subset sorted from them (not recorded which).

The CDR3 loop reads CSAHRSRETQYF. CDR3 nucleotides: TGCAGCGCCCATCGGTCACGGGAGACCCAGTACTTC. The chain carries TRBV29-1 and TRBJ2-5; unclear D gene. Germline V gene data show CDR1 as SQVTM and CDR2 as ANQGSEA. V was clipped by 7 bases and J by 5 bases, with 14 bases between them. The CDR3 consists of 12 residues.